Below are 24 T cell receptor beta chains sequenced from a single sample in a study of T cell responses to AZD1222 COVID-19 vaccine. Generated by immunoSEQ multiplex PCR, the TCRdb table keeps only in-frame clones and is missing some. Of over 110,000 clones listed, roughly nine tenths were seen once; the top ten hold around 3.2%. The sample in question was peripheral blood, obtained on day 0 of AZD1222 vaccination. The receptors come from an adult in good health.

This chain joins TRBV14 and TRBJ1-2; 7 positions match TRBD1. Germline assignment: CDR1 SGHDN and CDR2 FVKESK. Unmatched junction bases numbered 5, after V lost 0 bases and J lost 4 bases. This CDR3 spans 15 amino acids. The DNA for the CDR3 is TGTGCCAGCAGCCAAGAATTGGGGACAGTCTATGGCTACACCTTC. It encodes CASSQELGTVYGYTF.

V gene TRBV4-3 combines with J gene TRBJ1-1, with 7 bases fitting TRBD1. V was pared by 0 bases and J by 5 bases, with 6 bases of the junction left unmatched. The germline gives CDR1 LGHNA, CDR2 YSLEER. The CDR3 has 15 residues. The CDR3 DNA follows: TGCGCCAGCAGCCAAGATAGACAGGGAGGGACTGAAGCTTTCTTT. It translates to CASSQDRQGGTEAFF.

This chain connects TRBV7-3 to TRBJ2-7, with a weak D call TRBD1 (5 bases). Germline-derived CDR1 and CDR2 are SGHTA and FQGTGA. The germline V and J ends were trimmed by 1 base and 5 bases, with 9 bases remaining between them. CDR3 length: 13 amino acids. The CDR3: CASSLRWGHEQYF. The CDR3 nucleotides are TGTGCCAGCAGCTTAAGATGGGGCCACGAGCAGTACTTC. The full variable domain, with the rest looked up from reference TRBV7-3 and TRBJ2-7, is GAGVSQTPSNKVTEKGKYVELRCDPISGHTALYWYRQSLGQGPEFLIYFQGTGAADDSGLPNDRFFAVRPEGSVSTLKIQRTERGDSAVYLCASSLRWGHEQYFGPGTRLTVT.

This sequence joins TRBV7-2 and TRBJ1-5; tentatively, D is TRBD1 (5 bases). Germline CDR1 SGHTA, CDR2 FQGNSA. The CDR3 length is 17 residues. The V gene lost 2 bases and the J gene lost 4 bases, with 18 bases spanning the gap. In DNA form, the CDR3 reads TGTGCCAGCAGCTTAAACGAAGACAGACAGAGGAATCAGCCCCAGCATTTT. This codes for CASSLNEDRQRNQPQHF.

The DNA for the CDR3 is TGTGCCAGCAGACGGGACAGGGTTCCTAATGAAAAACTGTTTTTT. Translation: CASRRDRVPNEKLFF. The chain joins TRBV27 to TRBJ1-4; 9 bases map to TRBD1. V shed 6 bases and J 3 bases; nucleotides not matched to a gene: 5. Germline V CDR1 and CDR2: MNHEY, SMNVEV (reference sequence). The CDR3 loop spans 15 amino acids. Supplemented by reference TRBV27 and TRBJ1-4, the full variable domain reads EAQVTQNPRYLITVTGKKLTVTCSQNMNHEYMSWYRQDPGLGLRQIYYSMNVEVTDKGDVPEGYKVSRKEKRNFPLILESPSPNQTSLYFCASRRDRVPNEKLFFGSGTQLSVL.

This sequence joins TRBV13 and TRBJ2-1; the match to TRBD2 covers 9 bases. Germline-derived CDR1 and CDR2 are PRHDT and FYEKMQ (reference sequence). CDR3 length: 15 amino acids. J lost 10 bases, V lost 5 bases, and 12 bases had no gene match. CDR3 sequence: CASSPGTSSEQEQFF. Written as DNA, the CDR3 is TGTGCCAGCAGCCCCGGGACTAGCTCGGAGCAGGAGCAGTTCTTC.

The chain carries TRBV10-3 and TRBJ2-7, with a possible D match to TRBD2 (6 bases). Trimming pared 9 bases from V and 5 bases from J, leaving 20 bases between. This CDR3 region has 14 residues. Germline V gives CDR1 ENHRY, CDR2 SYGVKD. The chain's CDR3 is CAMRPGTLENEQYF. The CDR3 coding sequence is TGTGCCATGCGGCCCGGGACTCTGGAGAACGAGCAGTACTTC.

This chain uses TRBV5-6 with TRBJ1-1; the match to TRBD1 covers 7 bases. The CDR3 has 13 amino acids. V was clipped by 4 bases and J by 4 bases; unmatched bases: 4. Germline V gene data show CDR1 as SGHDT and CDR2 as YYEEEE. CDR3 loop: CASSPGTATEAFF. CDR3 in DNA: TGTGCCAGCAGCCCCGGGACAGCCACTGAAGCTTTCTTT.

The chain combines TRBV19 with TRBJ2-1; TRBD2 agrees at 10 bases. The CDR3 totals 15 residues. From germline, CDR1 is LNHDA and CDR2 SQIVND (reference sequence). V trimming: 6 bases; J trimming: 6 bases; junction bases outside the gene matches: 8. The CDR3 DNA sequence: TGTGCCAGTAGAGAGGCTAGCGGGAGTATCAATGAGCAGTTCTTC. Its translation: CASREASGSINEQFF.

This clone was detected a few times. The chain links TRBV27 to TRBJ1-5, with a weak D call TRBD1 (6 bases). Germline V gene data show CDR1 as MNHEY and CDR2 as SMNVEV (reference sequence). The CDR3 totals 16 residues. The ends were cut back, 3 bases at V and 0 bases at J, with 12 bases in the middle. The CDR3 DNA is TGTGCCAGCAGTTTTGGAGGGGGGAATAGCAATCAGCCCCAGCATTTT. This translates into CASSFGGGNSNQPQHF.

J is TRBJ1-6 and V is TRBV27; D call uncertain. CDR1 and CDR2 from the germline V gene are MNHEY and SMNVEV (reference sequence). V lost 6 bases, J lost 5 bases, and 17 bases lay in between. The CDR3 is made up of 16 amino acids. The CDR3 reads CASREIRFGNNSPLHF. In DNA form, the CDR3 reads TGTGCCAGCAGGGAAATCAGGTTCGGAAATAATTCACCCCTCCACTTT.

This clone occurred once. The genes are TRBV6-5 and TRBJ2-7; D remains ambiguous. V was trimmed by 6 bases and J by 0 bases, leaving 15 bases between them. This CDR3 has 15 amino acids. Germline V gene sequence: CDR1 MNHEY, CDR2 SVGAGI. Here the CDR3 reads CASSPSESYSYEQYF. The CDR3 DNA reads TGTGCCAGCAGCCCCTCGGAGTCATACTCCTACGAGCAGTACTTC.

This chain uses TRBV5-6 with TRBJ2-1; 7 bases line up with TRBD2. Germline V CDR1 and CDR2: SGHDT, YYEEEE. This CDR3 is 17 amino acids long. The junction had 12 bases not matched to a gene; V was cut back by 2 bases and J by 4 bases. CDR3 nucleotides: TGTGCCAGCAGCTTAGGACTAGGCCGAAGTAATTACAATGAGCAGTTCTTC. Translating it yields CASSLGLGRSNYNEQFF.

The J gene is TRBJ2-7, the V gene TRBV30; D uncertain. The length of the CDR3 is 11 residues. Germline CDR1 is GTSNPN and CDR2 is SVGIG (reference sequence). The V gene lost 4 bases and the J gene lost 4 bases, with 8 bases spanning the gap. The CDR3 DNA sequence: TGTGCCTGGAAGGGCACGTACGAGCAGTACTTC. Translating gives CAWKGTYEQYF.

The rearrangement uses TRBV28 and TRBJ2-7, with D perhaps TRBD1 (6 bases). This CDR3 has 12 amino acids. The V end lost 6 bases, the J end lost 4 bases, and 10 bases lay between the germline ends. From germline, CDR1 is MDHEN and CDR2 SYDVKM. As DNA, the CDR3 is TGTGCCAGCAGCCGAGACAGGTACGAGCAGTACTTC. Translating gives CASSRDRYEQYF.

This chain uses TRBV11-3 with TRBJ2-3; possibly TRBD2 for D (6 bases). The V end was cut by 4 bases, the J end by 4 bases, with 15 bases between. Germline V lookup: CDR1 SGHNT, CDR2 YENEEA. The CDR3 sequence is 15 residues long. The DNA of the CDR3 is TGTGCCAGCAGCTCGTTTAGCGGTCAGGCAGATACGCAGTATTTT. Protein: CASSSFSGQADTQYF.

This chain connects TRBV4-1 to TRBJ1-1; D gene unclear. V was trimmed by 3 bases and J by 3 bases, leaving 20 bases between them. Germline V gene lookup returns CDR1 MGHRA and CDR2 YSYEKL. The CDR3 is made up of 17 amino acids. The CDR3 DNA reads TGCGCCAGCAGCCAGGTGCCACGGGGAATCGTCGACACTGAAGCTTTCTTT. Its translation is CASSQVPRGIVDTEAFF.

V usage is TRBV7-2 and J usage is TRBJ1-2, with D possibly being TRBD1 (6 bases). The CDR3 runs 13 residues. Trimming left V 5 bases short and J 4 bases short, with 11 bases between. Per germline, CDR1 SGHTA and CDR2 FQGNSA. In DNA, the CDR3 is TGTGCCAGCAGCCACGGGACAAGCTATGGCTACACCTTC. Translating gives CASSHGTSYGYTF.

The V and J genes are TRBV7-2 and TRBJ2-2, with D possibly being TRBD2 (6 bases). The germline V gene has CDR1 SGHTA and CDR2 FQGNSA. The CDR3 is 16 amino acids. V lost 1 base and J lost 5, with 14 bases in between. The CDR3 sequence: CASSLGPSVKTGELFF. The CDR3 nucleotides are TGTGCCAGCAGCTTAGGCCCTAGCGTAAAAACCGGGGAGCTGTTTTTT.

This clone appeared once. The sample carries other DNA sequences with the same CDR3. The chain combines TRBV9 with TRBJ1-2; D is unclear. Per germline, CDR1 SGDLS and CDR2 YYNGEE. There are 15 residues in the CDR3. Between the trimmed V and J ends, which lost 3 bases and 0 bases, there was a span of 12 bases. DNA for the CDR3: TGTGCCAGCAGCGCCCTTACCCGGGCTAACTATGGCTACACCTTC. Encoded protein: CASSALTRANYGYTF.

The chain combines TRBV12-5 with TRBJ2-6; a possible D gene is TRBD1 (6 bases). The CDR3 sequence is 14 residues long. Per the germline V gene, CDR1 is LGHNT and CDR2 is FRNRAP. V lost 7 bases and J 2 bases, leaving 9 bases between the germline ends. The CDR3 here is CASANRAGANVLTF. The CDR3 nucleotides are TGTGCTAGTGCCAACAGGGCTGGGGCCAACGTCCTGACTTTC.

The V call is TRBV5-1, the J call TRBJ2-2; 8 bases agree with TRBD1. The V gene's germline CDR1 is SGHRS and CDR2 YFSETQ. CDR3 length: 15 residues. V was clipped by 2 bases and J by 5 bases; unmatched bases: 5. Written as DNA, the CDR3 is TGCGCCAGCAGCTTTCGGACAGGGAAAACCGGGGAGCTGTTTTTT. Its translation is CASSFRTGKTGELFF.

This clone was observed a few times. The genes are TRBV7-2 and TRBJ2-5, with 11 bases fitting TRBD2. Germline CDR1 reads SGHTA; CDR2 reads FQGNSA. The length of the CDR3 is 16 residues. Trimming removed 2 bases from V and 5 bases from J; junction bases left unmatched: 7. The CDR3 loop reads CASSLSASGRIETQYF. The CDR3 bases are TGTGCCAGCAGCTTATCGGCTAGCGGGAGGATCGAGACCCAGTACTTC. The full variable domain, in which reference TRBV7-2 and TRBJ2-5 provide the parts outside the CDR3, is GAGVSQSPSNKVTEKGKDVELRCDPISGHTALYWYRQSLGQGLEFLIYFQGNSAPDKSGLPSDRFSAERTGGSVSTLTIQRTQQEDSAVYLCASSLSASGRIETQYFGPGTRLLVL.

About this clone: This CDR3 is also generated by other DNA sequences in the sample. The V and J genes are TRBV11-2 and TRBJ2-1, with a weak D call TRBD2 (5 bases). The CDR3 has 14 amino acids. Germline assignment: CDR1 SGHAT and CDR2 FQNNGV. Between the trimmed V and J ends, which lost 2 bases and 0 bases, there was a span of 5 bases. The CDR3 bases are TGTGCCAGCAGCTTAAGCGGCTCCTACAATGAGCAGTTCTTC. This translates into CASSLSGSYNEQFF. The variable domain in full, completed from reference TRBV11-2 and TRBJ2-1, reads EAGVAQSPRYKIIEKRQSVAFWCNPISGHATLYWYQQILGQGPKLLIQFQNNGVVDDSQLPKDRFSAERLKGVDSTLKIQPAKLEDSAVYLCASSLSGSYNEQFFGPGTRLTVL.